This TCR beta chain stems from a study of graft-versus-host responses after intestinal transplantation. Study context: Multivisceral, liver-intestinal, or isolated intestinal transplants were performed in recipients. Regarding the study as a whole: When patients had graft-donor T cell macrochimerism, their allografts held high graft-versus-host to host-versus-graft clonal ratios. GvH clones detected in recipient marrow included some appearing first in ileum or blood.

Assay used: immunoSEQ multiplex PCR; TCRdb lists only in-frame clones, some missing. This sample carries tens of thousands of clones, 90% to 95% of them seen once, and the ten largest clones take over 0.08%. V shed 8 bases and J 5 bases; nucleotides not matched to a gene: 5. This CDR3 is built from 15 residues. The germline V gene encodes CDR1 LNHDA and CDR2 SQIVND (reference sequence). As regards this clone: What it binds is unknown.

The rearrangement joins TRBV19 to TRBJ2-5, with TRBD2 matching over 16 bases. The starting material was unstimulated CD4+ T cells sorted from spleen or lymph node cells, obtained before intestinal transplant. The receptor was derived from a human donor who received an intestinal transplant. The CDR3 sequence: CASGTSGGAWETQYF. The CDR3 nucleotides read TGTGCCAGTGGGACTAGCGGGGGGGCGTGGGAGACCCAGTACTTC.